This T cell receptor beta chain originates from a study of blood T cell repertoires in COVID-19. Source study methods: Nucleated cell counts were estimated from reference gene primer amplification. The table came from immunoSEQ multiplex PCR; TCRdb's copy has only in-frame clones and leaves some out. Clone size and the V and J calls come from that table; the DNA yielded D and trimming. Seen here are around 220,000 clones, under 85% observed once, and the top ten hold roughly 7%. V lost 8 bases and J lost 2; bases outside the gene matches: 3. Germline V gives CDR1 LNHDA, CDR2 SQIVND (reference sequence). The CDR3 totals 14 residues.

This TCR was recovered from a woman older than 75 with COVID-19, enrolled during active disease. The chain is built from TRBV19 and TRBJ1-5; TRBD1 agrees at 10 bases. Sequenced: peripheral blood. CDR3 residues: CASSGTGGNQPQHF. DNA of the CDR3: TGTGCCAGTTCCGGGACAGGGGGCAATCAGCCCCAGCATTTT. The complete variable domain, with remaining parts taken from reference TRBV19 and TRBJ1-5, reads DGGITQSPKYLFRKEGQNVTLSCEQNLNHDAMYWYRQDPGQGLRLIYYSQIVNDFQKGDIAEGYSVSREKKESFPLTVTSAQKNPTAFYLCASSGTGGNQPQHFGDGTRLSIL.